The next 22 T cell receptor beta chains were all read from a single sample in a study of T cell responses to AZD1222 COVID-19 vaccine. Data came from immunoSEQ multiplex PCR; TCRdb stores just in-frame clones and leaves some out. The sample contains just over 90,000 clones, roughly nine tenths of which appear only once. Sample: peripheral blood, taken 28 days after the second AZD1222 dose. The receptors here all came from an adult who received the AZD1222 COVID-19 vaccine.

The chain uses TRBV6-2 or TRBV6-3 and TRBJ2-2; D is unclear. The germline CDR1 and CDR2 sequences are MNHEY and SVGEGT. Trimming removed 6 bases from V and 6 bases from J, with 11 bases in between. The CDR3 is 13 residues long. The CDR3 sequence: CASSQRLPGELFF. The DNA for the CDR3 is TGTGCCAGCAGCCAGAGGCTTCCCGGGGAGCTGTTTTTT.

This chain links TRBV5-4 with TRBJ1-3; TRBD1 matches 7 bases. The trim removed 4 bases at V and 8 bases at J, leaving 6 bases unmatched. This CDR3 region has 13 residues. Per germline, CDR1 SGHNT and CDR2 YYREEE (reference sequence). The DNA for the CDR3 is TGTGCCAGCAGCCCGGACAGGATGGACACCATATATTTT. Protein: CASSPDRMDTIYF.

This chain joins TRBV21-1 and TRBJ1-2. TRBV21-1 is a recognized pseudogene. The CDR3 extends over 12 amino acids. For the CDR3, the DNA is TGTGCCAGCAGCGGGGGTCCTTATGGCTACACCTTC. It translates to CASSGGPYGYTF.

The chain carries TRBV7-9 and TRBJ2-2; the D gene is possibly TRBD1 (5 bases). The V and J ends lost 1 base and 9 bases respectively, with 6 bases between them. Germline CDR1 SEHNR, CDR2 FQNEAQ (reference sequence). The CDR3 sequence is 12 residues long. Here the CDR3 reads CASSLGGWELFF. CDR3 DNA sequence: TGTGCCAGCAGCTTAGGGGGCTGGGAGCTGTTTTTT.

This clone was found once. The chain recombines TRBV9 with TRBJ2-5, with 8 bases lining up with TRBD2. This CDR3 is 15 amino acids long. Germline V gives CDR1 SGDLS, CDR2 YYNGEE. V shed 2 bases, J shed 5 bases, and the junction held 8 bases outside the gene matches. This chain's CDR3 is CASSVAGGAGETQYF. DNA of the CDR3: TGTGCCAGCAGCGTTGCCGGGGGGGCCGGGGAGACCCAGTACTTC.

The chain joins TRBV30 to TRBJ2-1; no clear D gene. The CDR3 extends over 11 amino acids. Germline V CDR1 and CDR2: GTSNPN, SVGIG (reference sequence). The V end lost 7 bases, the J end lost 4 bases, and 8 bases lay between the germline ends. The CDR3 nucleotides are TGTGCCTTTTCGAGATACAATGAGCAGTTCTTC. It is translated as CAFSRYNEQFF.

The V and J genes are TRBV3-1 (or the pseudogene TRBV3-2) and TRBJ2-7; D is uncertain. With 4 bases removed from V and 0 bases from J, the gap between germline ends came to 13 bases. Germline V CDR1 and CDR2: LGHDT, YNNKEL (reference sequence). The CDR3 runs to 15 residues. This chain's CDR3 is CASSLESAGSYEQYF. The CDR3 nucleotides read TGTGCCAGCAGCCTTGAGTCAGCCGGCTCCTACGAGCAGTACTTC.

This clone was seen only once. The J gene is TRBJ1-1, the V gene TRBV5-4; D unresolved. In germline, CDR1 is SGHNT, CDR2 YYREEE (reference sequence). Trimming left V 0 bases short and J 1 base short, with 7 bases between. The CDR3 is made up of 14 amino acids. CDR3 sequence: CASSLEQTNTEAFF. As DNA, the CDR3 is TGTGCCAGCAGCTTGGAACAGACGAACACTGAAGCTTTCTTT.

The CDR3 loop reads CASSYSRGIYEQYF. CDR3 sequence (DNA): TGTGCCAGCAGTTACTCCAGGGGGATCTACGAGCAGTACTTC. The gene calls are TRBV6-5 and TRBJ2-7, with 7 bases identical to TRBD1. This CDR3 is built from 14 residues. Trimming removed 0 bases from V and 3 bases from J; junction bases left unmatched: 2. Germline V gives CDR1 MNHEY, CDR2 SVGAGI.

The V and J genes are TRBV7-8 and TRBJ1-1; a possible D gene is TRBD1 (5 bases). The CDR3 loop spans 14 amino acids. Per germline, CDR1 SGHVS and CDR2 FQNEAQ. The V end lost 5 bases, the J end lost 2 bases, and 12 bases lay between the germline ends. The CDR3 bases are TGTGCCAGCAGCCAGGGATTTAGTAACACTGAAGCTTTCTTT. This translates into CASSQGFSNTEAFF.

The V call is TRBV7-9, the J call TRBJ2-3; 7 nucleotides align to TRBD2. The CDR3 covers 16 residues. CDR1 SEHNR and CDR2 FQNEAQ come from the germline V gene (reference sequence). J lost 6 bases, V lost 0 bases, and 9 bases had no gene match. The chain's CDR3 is CASSLALPTGGDTQYF. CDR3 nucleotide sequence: TGTGCCAGCAGCTTAGCGCTCCCCACCGGGGGGGATACGCAGTATTTT.

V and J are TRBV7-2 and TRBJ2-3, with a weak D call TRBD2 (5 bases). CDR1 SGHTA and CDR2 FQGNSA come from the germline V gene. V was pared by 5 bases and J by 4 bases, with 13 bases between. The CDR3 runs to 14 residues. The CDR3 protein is CASSPENSADTQYF. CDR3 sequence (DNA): TGTGCCAGCAGCCCAGAGAATAGCGCAGATACGCAGTATTTT.

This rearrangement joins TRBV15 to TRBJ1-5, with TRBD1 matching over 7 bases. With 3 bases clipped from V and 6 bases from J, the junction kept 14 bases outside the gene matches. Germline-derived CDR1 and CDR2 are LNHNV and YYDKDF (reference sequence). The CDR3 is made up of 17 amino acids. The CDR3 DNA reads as TGTGCCACCAGCAGTCAACTGGGACAGCCGTTCGCTCAGCCCCAGCATTTT. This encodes CATSSQLGQPFAQPQHF.

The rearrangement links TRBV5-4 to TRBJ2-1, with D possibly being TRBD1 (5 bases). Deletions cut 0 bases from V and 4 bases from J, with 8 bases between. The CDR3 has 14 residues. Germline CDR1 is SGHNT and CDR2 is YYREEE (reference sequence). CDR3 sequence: CASSLEQAYNEQFF. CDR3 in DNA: TGTGCCAGCAGCTTGGAACAGGCATACAATGAGCAGTTCTTC.

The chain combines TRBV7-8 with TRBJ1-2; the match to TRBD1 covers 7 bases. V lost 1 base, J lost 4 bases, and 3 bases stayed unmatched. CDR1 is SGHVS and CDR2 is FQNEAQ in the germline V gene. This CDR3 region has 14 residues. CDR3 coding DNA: TGTGCCAGCAGCTTAGGAACAGGGGTCTATGGCTACACCTTC. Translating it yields CASSLGTGVYGYTF.

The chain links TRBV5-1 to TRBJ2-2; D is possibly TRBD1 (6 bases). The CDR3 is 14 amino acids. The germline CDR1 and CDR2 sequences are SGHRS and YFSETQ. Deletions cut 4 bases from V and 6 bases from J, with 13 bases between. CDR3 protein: CASSSTGSPGELFF. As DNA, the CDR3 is TGCGCCAGCAGCAGCACAGGGTCTCCCGGGGAGCTGTTTTTT.

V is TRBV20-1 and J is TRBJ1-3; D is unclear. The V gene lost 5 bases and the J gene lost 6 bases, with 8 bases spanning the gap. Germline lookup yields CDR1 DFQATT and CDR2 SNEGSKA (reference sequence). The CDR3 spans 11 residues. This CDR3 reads CSAARLNTIYF. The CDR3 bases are TGCAGTGCTGCCCGCTTAAACACCATATATTTT.

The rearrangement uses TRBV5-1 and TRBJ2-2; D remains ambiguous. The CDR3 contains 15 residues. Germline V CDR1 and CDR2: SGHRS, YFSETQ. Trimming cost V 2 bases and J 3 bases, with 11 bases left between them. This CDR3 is CASSFSQLDTGELFF. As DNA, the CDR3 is TGCGCCAGCAGCTTTTCGCAGTTGGACACCGGGGAGCTGTTTTTT.

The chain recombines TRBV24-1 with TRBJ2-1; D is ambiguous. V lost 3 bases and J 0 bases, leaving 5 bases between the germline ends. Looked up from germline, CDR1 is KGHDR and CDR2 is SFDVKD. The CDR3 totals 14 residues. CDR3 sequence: CATSDPSSYNEQFF. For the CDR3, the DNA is TGTGCCACCAGTGATCCAAGCTCCTACAATGAGCAGTTCTTC.

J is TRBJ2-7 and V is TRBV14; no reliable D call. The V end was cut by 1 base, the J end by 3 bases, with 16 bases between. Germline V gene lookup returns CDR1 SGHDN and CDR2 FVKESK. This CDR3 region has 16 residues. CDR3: CASSQGWKLGSYEQYF. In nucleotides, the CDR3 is TGTGCCAGCAGCCAAGGGTGGAAGCTGGGTAGCTACGAGCAGTACTTC.

The CDR3 nucleotides are TGTGCCAGCTACCTTAAAAGCGGGAGCGCCCCCTACAATGAGCAGTTCTTC. This gives the protein CASYLKSGSAPYNEQFF. The rearrangement joins TRBV5-4 to TRBJ2-1, with TRBD2 identical over 8 bases. This CDR3 spans 17 amino acids. Germline lookup yields CDR1 SGHNT and CDR2 YYREEE (reference sequence). Germline trimming cut 7 bases from V and 2 bases from J; bases unmatched to any gene: 14.

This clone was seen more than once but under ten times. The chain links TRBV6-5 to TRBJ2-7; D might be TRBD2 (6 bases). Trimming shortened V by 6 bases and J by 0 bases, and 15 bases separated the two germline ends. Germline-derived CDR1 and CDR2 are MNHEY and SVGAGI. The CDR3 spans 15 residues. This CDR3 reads CASSRDGGNSYEQYF. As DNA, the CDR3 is TGTGCCAGCAGCCGCGACGGCGGGAACTCCTACGAGCAGTACTTC.